These 9 T cell receptor beta chains came from one sample sequenced in a study of blood T cell repertoires in COVID-19. TCRdb's table, derived via immunoSEQ multiplex PCR, lists solely in-frame clones and lacks some. The table includes 450,000 or so clones, about 90% detected once. Sequenced material: peripheral blood. Receptors were obtained from a man between 18 and 35 years old with COVID-19, enrolled during active disease.

In its sample, this clone was seen once. The rearrangement links TRBV6-5 to TRBJ2-7; weak D call: TRBD1 (5 bases). The CDR3 runs 14 residues. Trimming took 0 bases from V and 6 from J, leaving 12 bases between them. Germline assignment: CDR1 MNHEY and CDR2 SVGAGI. As DNA, the CDR3 is TGTGCCAGCAGTTACTCGCAGGGTGCCTTCGAGCAGTACTTC. Its translation: CASSYSQGAFEQYF.

The V and J genes are TRBV6-1 and TRBJ1-2; 10 positions agree with TRBD1. This CDR3 is 15 amino acids long. J was trimmed by 4 bases and V by 3 bases; bases with no gene match: 5. Germline assignment: CDR1 MNHNS and CDR2 SASEGT. CDR3 nucleotides: TGTGCCAGCAGTGACCCGACAGGGGGCGCCTATGGCTACACCTTC. Its protein product is CASSDPTGGAYGYTF.

This sequence joins TRBV6-5 and TRBJ2-7; 11 nucleotides line up with TRBD2. The germline V gene has CDR1 MNHEY and CDR2 SVGAGI. There are 14 residues in the CDR3. Trimming cost V 6 bases and J 2 bases; bases outside gene matches: 3. The CDR3 loop reads CASRGTSGTYEQYF. The CDR3 DNA follows: TGTGCCAGCAGGGGGACTAGCGGAACCTACGAGCAGTACTTC.

This chain links TRBV2 with TRBJ2-7; 7 positions agree with TRBD2. Germline CDR1 is SNHLY and CDR2 is FYNNEI. The CDR3 is made up of 15 amino acids. With V trimmed by 6 bases and J by 5 bases, 13 bases remained unmatched. CDR3 sequence: CASSGRLAPFDEQYF. The CDR3 DNA follows: TGTGCCAGCAGCGGGAGACTAGCTCCTTTCGACGAGCAGTACTTC.

The J gene is TRBJ2-7, the V gene TRBV27, with D possibly being TRBD1 (5 bases). CDR3 length: 18 amino acids. V was clipped by 0 bases and J by 4 bases, with 22 bases between them. Germline V lookup: CDR1 MNHEY, CDR2 SMNVEV (reference sequence). The CDR3 nucleotides read TGTGCCAGCAGTTTATCGATTAACAACAGGCCAATACATTACGAGCAGTACTTC. Translated, it gives CASSLSINNRPIHYEQYF.

This chain connects TRBV7-8 to TRBJ1-4; D not resolved. Germline V lookup: CDR1 SGHVS, CDR2 FQNEAQ. Trimming stripped 5 bases from V and 0 bases from J, with 10 bases between. The CDR3 has 15 residues. CDR3 in DNA: TGTGCCAGCAGCAACGACTGGGCAACTAATGAAAAACTGTTTTTT. Its translation: CASSNDWATNEKLFF.

J is TRBJ1-4 and V is TRBV5-6; no firm D call. The CDR3 loop spans 14 amino acids. The germline V gene has CDR1 SGHDT and CDR2 YYEEEE. V gave up 1 base and J gave up 8 bases, with 12 bases separating them. Written as DNA, the CDR3 is TGTGCCAGCAGCTTGATAAGCGCGGGAGAAAAACTGTTTTTT. Amino acids: CASSLISAGEKLFF.

The chain combines TRBV10-1 with TRBJ2-5; perhaps TRBD1 as D (5 bases). CDR3 length equals 13 residues. Trimming stripped 2 bases from V and 5 bases from J, with 9 bases between. The germline V gene encodes CDR1 WNHNN and CDR2 SYGVQD (reference sequence). Here the CDR3 DNA reads TGCGCCAGCAGTGAGGGGCAGGGCGAGACCCAGTACTTC. Protein: CASSEGQGETQYF.

The J gene is TRBJ1-2, the V gene TRBV5-4; weak D call: TRBD1 (6 bases). CDR1 is SGHNT and CDR2 is YYREEE in the germline V gene (reference sequence). Trimming cost V 0 bases and J 6 bases, with 18 bases left between them. The CDR3 runs 16 residues. CDR3 sequence: CASSLGDRRQFDGYTF. The CDR3 DNA is TGTGCCAGCAGCTTGGGCGACAGGCGCCAATTCGATGGCTACACCTTC.